This is a list of T cell receptor beta chains from one sample in a study of T cells in Graves' hyperthyroidism and ophthalmopathy. TCRdb ran MiXCR on the multiplex PCR reads and lists one entry per CDR3 protein. This table holds approximately 510,000 distinct CDR3 sequences, about a fifth found once. Material for sequencing was blood. The receptors were sampled from a man between 18 and 29 years old with Graves' hyperthyroidism. CDR3s include the opening cysteine and the closing phenylalanine or tryptophan. A D gene is named only where the DNA matches it firmly. For some rows the clone size is stated as once, few or many, or as a class when expanded; others skip it.

TRBJ1-1	.	TRBV7-8	many	TGTGCCAGCAGCTTGTCCGGCACCACTACGCTTCCTGAAGCTTTCTTT	CASSLSGTTTLPEAFF
TRBJ1-1	.	TRBV6-2/TRBV6-3	many	TGTGCCAGCAGTTACTCCGGGGTTGCGATAACTTTCTTT	CASSYSGVAITFF
TRBJ2-2	TRBD2	TRBV7-8	few	TGTGCCAGCAGCGTTAGGCGTATAGCGGGGAGGACCGGGGAGCTGTTTTTT	CASSVRRIAGRTGELFF
TRBJ1-2	.	TRBV6-5	many	TGTGCCAGCAGACTCGACACCTTCGGAGGCTACACCTTC	CASRLDTFGGYTF
TRBJ2-5	TRBD1	TRBV4-1	.	TGCGCCAGCAGCCAACTACCGGGACAGGGTAAAACCCAGTACTTC	CASSQLPGQGKTQYF
TRBJ1-2	TRBD1	TRBV15	many	TGTGCCACCAGCAGAGATGGAGACAGGGGAGTTTATGGCTACACCTTC	CATSRDGDRGVYGYTF
TRBJ2-7	TRBD2	TRBV20-1	few	TGCAGTGCTAGAGATTTGCGGGAGAGCTCCTACGAGCAGTACTTC	CSARDLRESSYEQYF
TRBJ2-2	.	TRBV6-5	many	TGTGCCAGCAGTTACGATCCCAGCCGCGGTCGGCTGTTTTTT	CASSYDPSRGRLFF
TRBJ1-6	.	TRBV28	many	TGTGCCAGCACTTCTATCCCACCCCTCCACTTT	CASTSIPPLHF
TRBJ2-5	TRBD2	TRBV3-1	many	TGTGCCAGCAGCCAAACTAGCGGGCTCATCCAAGAGACCCAGTACTTC	CASSQTSGLIQETQYF
TRBJ1-5	.	TRBV28	many	TGTGCCAGCAGTTTACTCGGGAATCAGCCCCAGCATTTT	CASSLLGNQPQHF
TRBJ2-5	TRBD2	TRBV6-1	few	TGTGCCAGCAGTGGAACTAGCGGGGGGTATGTGACCCAGTACTTC	CASSGTSGGYVTQYF
TRBJ2-5	TRBD2	TRBV12-3/TRBV12-4	many	TGTGCCAGCAGACTAGCGGGGGGCCATCAGACCCAGTACTTC	CASRLAGGHQTQYF
TRBJ2-7	.	TRBV30	few	TGTGCCTGGAGTGAGGGTACCCCCTACGAGCAGTACTTC	CAWSEGTPYEQYF
TRBJ1-3	.	TRBV7-9	many	TGTGCCAGCGGCGATCCTTACTCTGGAAACACCATATATTTT	CASGDPYSGNTIYF
TRBJ2-4	.	TRBV29-1	few	TGCAGCGTTGGACAGCCCAAAAACATTCAGTACTTC	CSVGQPKNIQYF
TRBJ1-3	.	TRBV9	.	TGTGCCAGCAGCCCCCGAGCTAAAGGAAACACCATATATTTT	CASSPRAKGNTIYF
TRBJ2-3	TRBD2	TRBV11-1	.	TGTGCCAGCAGCTCGGGACTAGCGGGGGGGCTGACGCAGTATTTT	CASSSGLAGGLTQYF
TRBJ2-2	.	TRBV4-1	few	TGCGCCAGCAGCCAAGAAGGGCGGGGGCACACCGGGGAGCTGTTTTTT	CASSQEGRGHTGELFF
TRBJ2-2	.	TRBV13	.	TGTGTCAGCAGCCCTGGGGTGGACACCGGGGAGCTGTTTTTT	CVSSPGVDTGELFF
TRBJ1-2	.	TRBV2	.	TGTGCCAGCAGTGAGTGGAAATCCGCCGAGGGCCACACCTTC	CASSEWKSAEGHTF
TRBJ2-2	.	TRBV6-5	many	TGTGCCAGCAGTTTCTACGCCGGGACGGGATTCACCGGGGAGCTGTTTTTT	CASSFYAGTGFTGELFF
TRBJ1-1	.	TRBV6-1	.	TGTGCCAGCAGTGAGGGACACGGAAGGAACACTGAAGCTTTCTTT	CASSEGHGRNTEAFF
TRBJ1-1	TRBD1	TRBV5-1	.	TGCGCCAGCAGCTTGGCCGGGGACAGGGGGCTTCTGAACACTGAAGCTTTCTTT	CASSLAGDRGLLNTEAFF
TRBJ1-1	.	TRBV12-3/TRBV12-4	many	TGTGCCAGCAGCGAAGTCTTGAACACTGAAGCTTTCTTT	CASSEVLNTEAFF
TRBJ2-7	.	TRBV19	.	TGTGCCAGTAGTATTGGGCAGGGGAGCGCCTACGAGCAGTACTTC	CASSIGQGSAYEQYF
TRBJ1-5	.	TRBV19	few	TGTGCCAGTAGTATCGTCCCAGGGCAGGGTTATCAGCCCCAGCATTTT	CASSIVPGQGYQPQHF
TRBJ2-7	.	TRBV27	.	TGTGCCAGCAGATCCAATAGGGTCCACGAGCAGTACTTC	CASRSNRVHEQYF
TRBJ2-7	.	TRBV12-3/TRBV12-4	few	TGTGCCAGCAGCCAAGATTATCCGGGATACGAGCAGTACTTC	CASSQDYPGYEQYF
TRBJ2-5	.	TRBV18	.	TGTGCCAGCTCACCACAACGAACGCAAGAGACCCAGTACTTC	CASSPQRTQETQYF
TRBJ1-2	TRBD1	TRBV3-1	few	TGTGCCAGCAGCCAAGAGGGACAGCTTTATCTTGGCTACACCTTC	CASSQEGQLYLGYTF
TRBJ2-7	.	TRBV18	.	TGTGCCAGCTCACCTTATAGGGGTCCCTACGAGCAGTACTTC	CASSPYRGPYEQYF
TRBJ2-5	.	TRBV2	many	TGTGCCAGTCTCCCAGGACCGACCTTAGAGACCCAGTACTTC	CASLPGPTLETQYF
TRBJ1-5	.	TRBV19	many	TGTGCCAGTCGACGATTCGGGCAGGGCAATCAGCCCCAGCATTTT	CASRRFGQGNQPQHF
TRBJ1-5	.	TRBV18	few	TGTGCCAGCTCAATGGGGGGCAGTAATCAGCCCCAGCATTTT	CASSMGGSNQPQHF